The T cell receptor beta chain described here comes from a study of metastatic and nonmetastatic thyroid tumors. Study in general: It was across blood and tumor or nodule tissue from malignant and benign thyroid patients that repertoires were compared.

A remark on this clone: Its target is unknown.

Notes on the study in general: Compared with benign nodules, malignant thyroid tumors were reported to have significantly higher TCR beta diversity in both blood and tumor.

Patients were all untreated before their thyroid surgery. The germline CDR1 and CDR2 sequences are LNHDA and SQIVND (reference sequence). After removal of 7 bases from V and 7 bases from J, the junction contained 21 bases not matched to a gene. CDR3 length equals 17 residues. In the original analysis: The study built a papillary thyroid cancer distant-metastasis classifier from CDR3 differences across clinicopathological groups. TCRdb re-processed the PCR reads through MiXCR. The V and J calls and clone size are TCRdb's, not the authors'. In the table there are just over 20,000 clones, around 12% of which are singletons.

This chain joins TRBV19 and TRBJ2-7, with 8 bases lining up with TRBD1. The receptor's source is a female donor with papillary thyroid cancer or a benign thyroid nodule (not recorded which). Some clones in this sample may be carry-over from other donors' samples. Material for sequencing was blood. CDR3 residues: CASKELDGDRLLGEQYF. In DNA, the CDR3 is TGTGCCAGTAAAGAGCTAGATGGGGACAGGCTTTTAGGAGAGCAGTACTTC.